A single TCR beta chain is shown here with its context. This entry is derived from a study of blood T cell repertoires in COVID-19. Study details: Nucleic acid was either cDNA or gDNA, and it came from T cells, B-cell-depleted T cells, or PBMCs.

Individuals aged 18 to 89 years were recruited from about two dozen US areas. Clinical history reported by participants formed the basis on which cohorts were assigned. Unmatched junction bases numbered 4, after V lost 6 bases and J lost 4 bases. The CDR3 is 13 amino acids. Per germline, CDR1 MDHEN and CDR2 SYDVKM. Clones were sequenced by immunoSEQ multiplex PCR, and TCRdb holds only the in-frame ones, with some missing. The table shows 350,000 to 450,000 clones, with roughly 90% occurring only once. The chain recombines TRBV28 with TRBJ2-3, with 7 bases aligning to TRBD1. This TCR came from a woman younger than 30 who had been exposed to COVID-19. What was sequenced was PBMCs or T cells enriched from blood (not recorded which). CDR3 residues: CASRSQGADTQYF. The CDR3 DNA sequence: TGTGCCAGCAGGTCGCAGGGGGCAGATACGCAGTATTTT.